One T cell receptor (beta chain) is described in this entry. Its antigen is undetermined. The sample is drawn from a study of Ad26.COV2.S vaccination and SARS-CoV-2 variants. Study background: Donor was in the COV1001 Ad26.COV2.S trial arm. Donor got 5x10^10 or 1x10^11 viral particles of Ad26.COV2.S.

Study-wide results and caveats: Comparability of non-spike TCR breadth was observed across vaccine and placebo recipients.

The treatment denotes: about 20 received Ad26.COV2.S at low or high dose, single or two shots; about 5 received placebo; per-sample allocation not given. Sample collection was performed on day 63 after the first vaccine or placebo injection. Germline V gene data show CDR1 as MNHEY and CDR2 as SMNVEV (reference sequence). The CDR3 has 15 residues. Trimming cost V 7 bases and J 3 bases, with 16 bases left between them. Here immunoSEQ multiplex PCR was the method, and the copy in TCRdb shows in-frame clones only, minus some. The sample contains 300,000 to 400,000 clones, about 90% of which appear only once.

The source was peripheral blood, collected in a trial of Ad26.COV2.S vaccine versus placebo. The receptor comes from a person between 18 and 65 years old who received the Ad26.COV2.S COVID-19 vaccine or a placebo. The chain recombines TRBV27 with TRBJ1-5; possibly TRBD1 for D (6 bases). The CDR3 DNA sequence: TGTGCCAGCAAAGGGGGACCAGGGGTCAATCAGCCCCAGCATTTT. Translation: CASKGGPGVNQPQHF.